The 26 T cell receptor beta chains given below trace back to one sample, sequenced in a study of T cells in Graves' hyperthyroidism and ophthalmopathy. Using RNA transcripts as the source, TCR beta CDR3 regions were amplified. In the first-round RT-PCR of the TCR CDR3, the HTBI primer set was used. A single record per CDR3 protein comes from TCRdb applying MiXCR to the multiplex PCR reads. In the table there are more than 600,000 distinct CDR3 sequences, over 15% of which are singletons. Sequencing was carried out using blood. These receptor sequences come from a young man with Graves' hyperthyroidism.

On this clonotype itself: This may stem from a read error, because a much larger clone lies one nucleotide away. This chain joins TRBV11-2 and TRBJ2-7, with D possibly being TRBD1 (6 bases). The CDR3 runs to 15 residues. Germline CDR1 reads SGHAT; CDR2 reads FQNNGV. Trimming shortened V by 3 bases and J by 5 bases, and 17 bases separated the two germline ends. CDR3 residues: CASSLPGKGGNEQYF. The CDR3 DNA reads TGTGCCAGCAGCTTGCCGGGGAAAGGGGGAAACGAGCAGTACTTC.

This clonotype was found many times. The gene calls are TRBV7-8 and TRBJ2-3, with D tentatively TRBD2 (6 bases). This CDR3 spans 16 amino acids. Per germline, CDR1 SGHVS and CDR2 FQNEAQ. The V and J ends lost 2 bases and 1 base respectively, with 13 bases between them. The CDR3 nucleotides read TGTGCCAGCAGCTTAAGGTTAGCGGAACGCACAGATACGCAGTATTTT. It yields the protein CASSLRLAERTDTQYF.

This clonotype occurred many times. The chain recombines TRBV12-3 or TRBV12-4 with TRBJ2-3; D perhaps matches TRBD2 (5 bases). The CDR3 is 17 residues long. The V end was cut by 4 bases, the J end by 0 bases, with 17 bases between. The CDR3 loop is CASSSPRGAASTDTQYF. The CDR3, as DNA: TGTGCCAGCAGTTCCCCCCGTGGAGCGGCTAGCACAGATACGCAGTATTTT.

This chain connects TRBV28 to TRBJ2-5; D might be TRBD1 (6 bases). The V gene's germline CDR1 is MDHEN and CDR2 SYDVKM. This CDR3 has 12 amino acids. The ends were cut back, 8 bases at V and 0 bases at J, with 7 bases in the middle. Here the CDR3 reads CASGTHQETQYF. CDR3 sequence (DNA): TGTGCCAGCGGGACACACCAAGAGACCCAGTACTTC.

A single count supports this clonotype. The gene calls are TRBV20-1 and TRBJ1-6; TRBD1 is a possible D gene (5 bases). Trimming pared 5 bases from V and 8 bases from J, leaving 13 bases between. CDR1 DFQATT and CDR2 SNEGSKA come from the germline V gene (reference sequence). The length of the CDR3 is 13 residues. The CDR3 spells CSASTGLDSPLHF. The CDR3 DNA reads as TGCAGTGCTTCCACAGGTTTGGATTCACCCCTCCACTTT.

The table lists this clonotype with many counts. The rearrangement links TRBV2 to TRBJ2-1; 11 bases agree with TRBD2. The germline V gene has CDR1 SNHLY and CDR2 FYNNEI. V lost 3 bases to trimming and J lost 3 bases; unmatched junction nucleotides: 7. The CDR3 loop spans 17 amino acids. CDR3 sequence reads: CASSDPRLAGRYNEQFF. For the CDR3, the DNA is TGTGCCAGCAGTGACCCTAGACTAGCGGGACGCTACAATGAGCAGTTCTTC.

The chain has TRBV15 and TRBJ2-1, with D possibly TRBD2 on 5 matching bases. Trimming pared 1 base from V and 4 bases from J, leaving 14 bases between. The germline CDR1 and CDR2 sequences are LNHNV and YYDKDF (reference sequence). This CDR3 has 16 residues. CDR3 nucleotides: TGTGCCACCAGCAGAGGGGCTAGCTGGTCTTACAATGAGCAGTTCTTC. Amino acids: CATSRGASWSYNEQFF.

The V call is TRBV7-9, the J call TRBJ2-5, with 8 bases aligning to TRBD1. The germline V gene has CDR1 SEHNR and CDR2 FQNEAQ (reference sequence). J gave up 5 bases and V 3 bases, and 8 bases lay outside the gene matches. The CDR3 totals 15 residues. The CDR3 region is CASSLDRAPLETQYF. The CDR3 DNA sequence: TGTGCCAGCAGCTTGGACAGGGCCCCGCTTGAGACCCAGTACTTC.

This clonotype has at least ten counts. The chain links TRBV28 to TRBJ2-7; TRBD1 matches 9 bases. Losses at the gene ends were 6 bases for V and 3 bases for J; bases not matched to a gene: 6. CDR1 and CDR2 (germline): MDHEN, SYDVKM. CDR3 length: 14 amino acids. CDR3 in DNA: TGTGCCAGCAGCCCAATGACAGGGGGCTACGAGCAGTACTTC. Residues: CASSPMTGGYEQYF.

The sample holds many counts of this clonotype. The chain has TRBV28 and TRBJ2-1; D call uncertain. Trimming shortened V by 6 bases and J by 0 bases, and 9 bases separated the two germline ends. Germline lookup yields CDR1 MDHEN and CDR2 SYDVKM. The CDR3 runs to 14 residues. The CDR3 coding sequence is TGTGCCAGCAGGAGGCAAAGCTCCTACAATGAGCAGTTCTTC. Translation: CASRRQSSYNEQFF.

Many counts were recorded for this clonotype. This chain's CDR3 is CASSLRLAPPRNEQFF. The CDR3 coding sequence is TGTGCCAGCAGCCTGAGACTAGCTCCTCCCCGGAATGAGCAGTTCTTC. The genes are TRBV7-2 and TRBJ2-1, with 7 positions matching TRBD2. With 5 bases clipped from V and 7 bases from J, the junction kept 14 bases outside the gene matches. Germline CDR1 is SGHTA and CDR2 is FQGNSA. The CDR3 contains 16 residues.

The sample holds many counts of this clonotype. The chain links TRBV20-1 to TRBJ2-3, with TRBD2 identical over 9 bases. Germline CDR1 reads DFQATT; CDR2 reads SNEGSKA (reference sequence). The CDR3 is 15 amino acids. V lost 3 bases to trimming and J lost 2 bases; unmatched junction nucleotides: 6. The CDR3 DNA is TGCAGTGCTAGGCCGACTAGCGGAGCCACAGATACGCAGTATTTT. Its translation is CSARPTSGATDTQYF.

The rearrangement links TRBV20-1 to TRBJ2-7; the D gene is possibly TRBD1 (6 bases). V dropped 5 bases and J dropped 3 bases, with 14 bases sitting between them. The CDR3 loop spans 13 amino acids. The germline CDR1 and CDR2 sequences are DFQATT and SNEGSKA (reference sequence). The CDR3 coding sequence is TGCAGTGCTGGGGGCGGCAGTTACTACGAGCAGTACTTC. It translates to CSAGGGSYYEQYF.

V is TRBV19 and J is TRBJ2-7, with 7 nucleotides matching TRBD2. CDR3 size: 15 residues. The ends lost 2 bases at V and 7 bases at J; junction bases unmatched: 11. Germline V gene sequence: CDR1 LNHDA, CDR2 SQIVND (reference sequence). CDR3 nucleotides: TGTGCCAGTAGTATATGGGGGGGGGGAGATGGGGAGCAGTACTTC. As protein: CASSIWGGGDGEQYF.

The table lists this clonotype with a few counts. The chain employs TRBV29-1 and TRBJ1-4; a possible D gene is TRBD1 (6 bases). CDR1 is SQVTM and CDR2 is ANQGSEA in the germline V gene. This CDR3 spans 12 amino acids. Trimming stripped 6 bases from V and 10 bases from J, with 15 bases between. The CDR3 DNA follows: TGCAGCGTGGCCCCTGGGGGCGGAAAACTGTTTTTT. It is translated as CSVAPGGGKLFF.

V usage is TRBV5-1 and J usage is TRBJ2-7; 10 bases fit TRBD2. Germline CDR1 is SGHRS and CDR2 is YFSETQ. J lost 0 bases, V lost 3 bases, and 3 bases had no gene match. The CDR3 has 15 residues. The CDR3 loop reads CASSSSGGSSYEQYF. The CDR3, as DNA: TGCGCCAGCAGCTCTAGCGGGGGTAGCTCCTACGAGCAGTACTTC.

This clonotype was seen a single time. The chain has TRBV29-1 and TRBJ2-1; tentatively, D is TRBD2 (5 bases). The CDR3 contains 14 residues. CDR1 is SQVTM, CDR2 ANQGSEA, per germline. With 3 bases removed from V and 10 bases from J, the gap between germline ends came to 19 bases. CDR3: CSVDPTQRSGEQFF. The CDR3 nucleotides read TGCAGCGTTGATCCCACCCAACGAAGCGGAGAGCAGTTCTTC.

This clonotype has a handful of counts. The chain recombines TRBV7-9 with TRBJ2-1; the D gene is possibly TRBD2 (5 bases). The CDR3 has 15 residues. Deletions cut 2 bases from V and 2 bases from J, with 10 bases between. Germline CDR1 SEHNR, CDR2 FQNEAQ (reference sequence). CDR3 protein: CASSLSQRTYNEQFF. In nucleotides, the CDR3 is TGTGCCAGCAGCTTATCGCAGCGGACCTACAATGAGCAGTTCTTC.

The chain couples TRBV11-2 to TRBJ2-3, with 11 bases fitting TRBD2. The CDR3 contains 16 residues. With V trimmed by 5 bases and J by 4 bases, 8 bases remained unmatched. The germline gives CDR1 SGHAT, CDR2 FQNNGV. CDR3 nucleotides: TGTGCCAGCAGCCCCTATAGCGGGAGGGCCGCAGATACGCAGTATTTT. This encodes CASSPYSGRAADTQYF.

The chain uses TRBV19 and TRBJ1-5, with D maybe TRBD1 (5 bases). CDR1 is LNHDA and CDR2 is SQIVND in the germline V gene (reference sequence). This CDR3 is built from 17 residues. Trimming stripped 2 bases from V and 0 bases from J, with 14 bases between. This chain's CDR3 is CASSIRQGLYSNQPQHF. CDR3 DNA sequence: TGTGCCAGTAGTATACGGCAGGGCCTTTATAGCAATCAGCCCCAGCATTTT.

This chain's CDR3 is CASSQRTEYYEQYF. Written as DNA, the CDR3 is TGCGCCAGCAGCCAACGAACGGAGTACTACGAGCAGTACTTC. The chain recombines TRBV4-1 with TRBJ2-7; D is unresolved. This CDR3 region has 14 residues. Germline V gene data show CDR1 as MGHRA and CDR2 as YSYEKL. The ends were cut back, 2 bases at V and 3 bases at J, with 11 bases in the middle.

This clonotype was detected only a few times. The chain links TRBV5-1 to TRBJ2-5; D might be TRBD1 (5 bases). CDR1 is SGHRS, CDR2 YFSETQ, per germline. V dropped 2 bases and J dropped 3 bases, with 11 bases sitting between them. The length of the CDR3 is 14 residues. The CDR3 DNA sequence: TGCGCCAGCAGCTTACAGGCACACGAAGAGACCCAGTACTTC. Its protein product is CASSLQAHEETQYF.

This clonotype was counted ten times or more. The chain employs TRBV7-2 and TRBJ2-1; 10 bases are a match to TRBD2. The V gene's germline CDR1 is SGHTA and CDR2 FQGNSA. V trimming: 7 bases; J trimming: 6 bases; junction bases outside the gene matches: 9. This CDR3 has 15 residues. Here the CDR3 reads CASKKREGPLNEQFF. CDR3 in DNA: TGTGCCAGCAAGAAGCGGGAGGGCCCTCTCAATGAGCAGTTCTTC.

The genes are TRBV7-8 and TRBJ2-2, with D tentatively TRBD1 (5 bases). The CDR3 has 13 amino acids. V was cut by 2 bases and J by 7 bases, with 8 bases left in between. The V gene's germline CDR1 is SGHVS and CDR2 FQNEAQ. This CDR3 reads CASSLSGFGELFF. As DNA, the CDR3 is TGTGCCAGCAGCTTATCAGGGTTCGGGGAGCTGTTTTTT.

V usage is TRBV11-3 and J usage is TRBJ2-7; 7 nucleotides line up with TRBD2. The CDR3 totals 13 residues. Trimming removed 6 bases from V and 7 bases from J; junction bases left unmatched: 9. Looked up from germline, CDR1 is SGHNT and CDR2 is YENEEA. CDR3 sequence reads: CASSRDYLEEQYF. The CDR3 DNA is TGTGCCAGCAGTCGGGACTATTTAGAGGAGCAGTACTTC.

There are many counts of this clonotype. The rearrangement uses TRBV7-9 and TRBJ2-7; D is unresolved. V lost 5 bases to trimming and J lost 3 bases, with 17 bases between them. The CDR3 is 15 amino acids. Germline V CDR1 and CDR2: SEHNR, FQNEAQ (reference sequence). The CDR3 region is CASSPAGKQNYEQYF. The CDR3 nucleotides are TGTGCCAGCAGCCCTGCTGGTAAACAGAACTACGAGCAGTACTTC.